This T cell receptor beta chain is from a study of yellow fever vaccine responses in identical twins. Study-wide results and caveats: Twins showed a vaccine T cell response that reportedly seemed partly convergent, partly personalized.

Each CDR3 protein gets one entry after TCRdb re-called the RT-PCR reads with MiXCR. The sample consists of about 11,000 distinct CDR3 sequences, approximately 80% of them appearing once. The V segment lost 3 bases and the J segment 3 bases; nucleotides outside the gene matches: 7. The CDR3 is 16 amino acids. Germline CDR1 and CDR2: LGHNA and YNFKEQ. Comments on this clonotype: The antigen remains unidentified.

The sequenced sample was T cells from blood (PBMCs), unsorted or a sorted subset (not recorded which), obtained before or after yellow fever vaccination (not recorded which). The clonotype was recovered from a woman between 18 and 30 years old who received the yellow fever vaccine. The genes are TRBV4-2 and TRBJ2-1; 8 bases are shared with TRBD2. DNA of the CDR3: TGTGCCAGCAGCCAGGTACTAGCGGAAATCTACAATGAGCAGTTCTTC. It codes for CASSQVLAEIYNEQFF.